This entry concerns a single T cell receptor beta chain. No antigen is known for it. V lost 0 bases, J lost 7 bases, and 5 bases lay in between. CDR3 length equals 12 residues. CDR1 is SGHRS and CDR2 is YFSETQ in the germline V gene. This sample was taken from a study of PD-1 blockade in classical Hodgkin lymphoma. Time point given: cycle 4 day 1 (C4D1), after 6 weeks of nivolumab. Patients all relapsed after autologous stem cell transplantation, and there was variation in brentuximab vedotin exposure. Here immunoSEQ multiplex PCR was the method, and the copy in TCRdb shows in-frame clones only, minus some. The profile shows 85,000 to 90,000 clones, less than 95% of them singletons. Findings and caveats of the study: Some patients began nivolumab under 1 year after ASCT. These patients were excluded from later analyses.

This chain links TRBV5-1 with TRBJ1-5; D call uncertain. The material was peripheral blood mononuclear cells (PBMCs), obtained before the fourth cycle of nivolumab. The receptor was derived from a human donor with classical Hodgkin lymphoma. The CDR3: CASSLDGQPQHF. The CDR3 DNA sequence: TGCGCCAGCAGCTTGGATGGCCAGCCCCAGCATTTT.